One sample yielded the 29 T cell receptor beta chains listed below, sequenced in a study of cytomegalovirus exposure and HLA in healthy donors. PCR involved 60 Vbeta and 13 Jbeta primers. This table comes from immunoSEQ multiplex PCR, and its TCRdb copy is limited to in-frame clones, with some not included. The table records 200,000 or so clones, approximately 81% of them present only once. The specimen was PBMCs. These receptor sequences come from a man aged 50-60 years in good health and CMV-seronegative.

The J gene is TRBJ1-2, the V gene TRBV7-2, with D perhaps TRBD1 (5 bases). Trimming cost V 8 bases and J 8 bases, with 15 bases left between them. This CDR3 spans 12 amino acids. Germline V gives CDR1 SGHTA, CDR2 FQGNSA. In DNA, the CDR3 is TGTGCCAGCGGACAACAAACCCCGGGCTACACCTTC. Encoded protein: CASGQQTPGYTF.

The J gene is TRBJ2-1, the V gene TRBV5-1; 10 nucleotides line up with TRBD2. The germline V gene encodes CDR1 SGHRS and CDR2 YFSETQ. The CDR3 contains 15 residues. Unmatched junction bases numbered 6, after V lost 2 bases and J lost 7 bases. In DNA form, the CDR3 reads TGCGCCAGCAGCTTCGGAAGCGGGGGGGTGAATGAGCAGTTCTTC. Protein product: CASSFGSGGVNEQFF.

This chain links TRBV15 with TRBJ2-2; 7 bases fit TRBD1. This CDR3 has 16 amino acids. V was pared by 8 bases and J by 0 bases, with 9 bases of the junction left unmatched. Germline lookup yields CDR1 LNHNV and CDR2 YYDKDF (reference sequence). The CDR3 DNA is TGTGCCACCCGAAAGCCGGGACAGACGAACACCGGGGAGCTGTTTTTT. This sequence encodes CATRKPGQTNTGELFF.

CDR3 residues: CASTLSATGWTGELFF. Here the CDR3 DNA reads TGTGCCAGTACTTTGTCGGCGACAGGGTGGACCGGGGAGCTGTTTTTT. The chain couples TRBV19 to TRBJ2-2; 7 positions match TRBD1. This CDR3 comprises 16 residues. Unmatched junction bases numbered 13, after V lost 7 bases and J lost 5 bases. Germline CDR1 reads LNHDA; CDR2 reads SQIVND (reference sequence).

This clone has a handful of counts. The V and J genes are TRBV4-1 and TRBJ1-6; no definite D call. In germline, CDR1 is MGHRA, CDR2 YSYEKL. V lost 2 bases and J lost 0, with 5 bases in between. The CDR3 is 15 residues long. CDR3 nucleotides: TGCGCCAGCAGCCAATCAGGCTCCTATAATTCACCCCTCCACTTT. Encoded protein: CASSQSGSYNSPLHF.

A few counts support this clone. The chain joins TRBV10-3 to TRBJ2-7; 8 bases are a match to TRBD1. J lost 3 bases, V lost 2 bases, and 3 bases had no gene match. CDR3 length: 14 residues. Looked up from germline, CDR1 is ENHRY and CDR2 is SYGVKD. DNA of the CDR3: TGTGCCATCAGTGAGCCTGACAGGGGCTACGAGCAGTACTTC. As protein: CAISEPDRGYEQYF.

The chain recombines TRBV6-5 with TRBJ2-2, with 7 bases aligning to TRBD1. The trim removed 6 bases at V and 4 bases at J, leaving 8 bases unmatched. The germline CDR1 and CDR2 sequences are MNHEY and SVGAGI. CDR3 length: 15 amino acids. The CDR3 DNA reads TGTGCCAGCAGGGAAACGAGGGGGCTCACCGGGGAGCTGTTTTTT. Translation: CASRETRGLTGELFF.

The chain couples TRBV7-9 to TRBJ1-3; D is ambiguous. Trimming stripped 0 bases from V and 0 bases from J, with 6 bases between. The V gene's germline CDR1 is SEHNR and CDR2 FQNEAQ (reference sequence). CDR3 size: 15 residues. CDR3 amino acids: CASSLAQDSGNTIYF. The CDR3 DNA follows: TGTGCCAGCAGCTTAGCCCAGGACTCTGGAAACACCATATATTTT.

The table lists this clone with a few counts. The chain has TRBV5-4 and TRBJ2-3, with 7 bases matching TRBD1. This CDR3 is built from 16 residues. Germline loops: CDR1 SGHNT, CDR2 YYREEE (reference sequence). V dropped 4 bases and J dropped 0; count of bases not matched to a gene: 8. In DNA, the CDR3 is TGTGCCAGCAGCGTCGACAGGGTTCCCAGCACAGATACGCAGTATTTT. Protein sequence: CASSVDRVPSTDTQYF.

This clone was seen only a few times. The CDR3 region has the DNA TGTGCCAGCAGCCCCGGATACACGGGGGAGGACACCTTC. As protein: CASSPGYTGEDTF. V and J are TRBV7-2 and TRBJ1-2, with a possible D match to TRBD1 (5 bases). V was shortened by 5 bases and J by 12 bases, with 19 bases between the two germline ends. The CDR3 consists of 13 residues. Germline CDR1 is SGHTA and CDR2 is FQGNSA. The full variable domain, rest sourced from reference TRBV7-2 and TRBJ1-2, is GAGVSQSPSNKVTEKGKDVELRCDPISGHTALYWYRQSLGQGLEFLIYFQGNSAPDKSGLPSDRFSAERTGGSVSTLTIQRTQQEDSAVYLCASSPGYTGEDTFGSGTRLTVV.

In DNA, the CDR3 is TGTGCCAGCAGCTCGACAGGGGGGTTATATGGCTACACCTTC. It yields the protein CASSSTGGLYGYTF. The chain is built from TRBV7-6 and TRBJ1-2; 9 bases are shared with TRBD1. CDR1 is SGHVS, CDR2 FNYEAQ, per germline. Trimming took 4 bases from V and 5 from J; bases not matched to a gene: 5. This CDR3 region has 14 residues.

This clone was counted between two and nine times. Different DNA sequences within this sample yield the same CDR3. The V call is TRBV18, the J call TRBJ2-1, with a tentative D call TRBD2 (6 bases). The CDR3 sequence is 15 residues long. V was pared by 4 bases and J by 0 bases, with 10 bases between. Germline values: CDR1 KGHSH, CDR2 LQKENI. In DNA, the CDR3 is TGTGCCAGCTCACGGGACTCCAGCTCCTACAATGAGCAGTTCTTC. The encoded protein is CASSRDSSSYNEQFF.

The chain carries TRBV4-3 and TRBJ2-3; D is ambiguous. This CDR3 comprises 14 residues. V was pared by 4 bases and J by 4 bases, with 12 bases between. CDR1 and CDR2 (germline): LGHNA, YSLEER. CDR3 residues: CASSPRYAADTQYF. The CDR3 DNA is TGCGCCAGCAGCCCTCGCTATGCGGCAGATACGCAGTATTTT.

With respect to this clone: The sample holds other DNA sequences that translate to the same CDR3. The V call is TRBV11-2, the J call TRBJ1-6; TRBD1 is a possible D gene (6 bases). Germline V CDR1 and CDR2: SGHAT, FQNNGV. This CDR3 region has 14 residues. Trimming shortened V by 5 bases and J by 9 bases, and 14 bases separated the two germline ends. This chain's CDR3 is CASSLTGGGSPLHF. For the CDR3, the DNA is TGTGCCAGCAGCCTTACGGGGGGCGGTTCACCCCTCCACTTT. The full variable domain, in which reference TRBV11-2 and TRBJ1-6 provide the parts outside the CDR3, is EAGVAQSPRYKIIEKRQSVAFWCNPISGHATLYWYQQILGQGPKLLIQFQNNGVVDDSQLPKDRFSAERLKGVDSTLKIQPAKLEDSAVYLCASSLTGGGSPLHFGNGTRLTVT.

The chain recombines TRBV9 with TRBJ2-1; 16 nucleotides match TRBD2. CDR3 length: 19 residues. J gave up 4 bases and V 0 bases, and 7 bases lay outside the gene matches. Germline V gene sequence: CDR1 SGDLS, CDR2 YYNGEE. The CDR3 nucleotides are TGTGCCAGCAGCGTAGCAATCGGGACTAGCGGGGGGGGGTACAATGAGCAGTTCTTC. It yields the protein CASSVAIGTSGGGYNEQFF.

The chain links TRBV12-5 to TRBJ2-3; TRBD2 matches 11 bases. This CDR3 is 16 amino acids long. The V and J ends lost 3 bases and 5 bases, in that order; junction bases with no gene match: 7. In germline, CDR1 is LGHNT, CDR2 FRNRAP. The DNA of the CDR3 is TGTGCTAGTGGTTTAGGGCTAGCGGGGGGCCGAGATACGCAGTATTTT. It translates to CASGLGLAGGRDTQYF.

The chain joins TRBV2 to TRBJ2-7, with D possibly TRBD1 on 6 matching bases. Germline CDR1 reads SNHLY; CDR2 reads FYNNEI. Trimming took 9 bases from V and 0 from J, leaving 15 bases between them. The CDR3 consists of 14 residues. CDR3 nucleotides: TGTGCCAGTACCCGGGACAACAACTCCTACGAGCAGTACTTC. Protein sequence: CASTRDNNSYEQYF.

This clone has a handful of counts. The chain carries TRBV7-2 and TRBJ1-2; 9 nucleotides agree with TRBD1. V gave up 5 bases and J gave up 4 bases; unmatched junction bases: 8. Per the germline V gene, CDR1 is SGHTA and CDR2 is FQGNSA. The CDR3 covers 15 residues. The CDR3 DNA reads TGTGCCAGCAGCCTCAGGACAGGGGAGTCCTATGGCTACACCTTC. Its translation: CASSLRTGESYGYTF.

As for this clone: One end of the junction varies from germline; a read error may be responsible. This chain uses TRBV7-8 with TRBJ2-2; the match to TRBD1 covers 7 bases. The length of the CDR3 is 15 residues. Germline assignment: CDR1 SGHVS and CDR2 FQNEAQ. The CDR3 sequence is CASSLAGQSTEELFF. In DNA, the CDR3 is TGTGCCAGCAGCTTAGCGGGACAGTCCACCGAGGAGCTGTTTTTT.

The rearrangement joins TRBV19 to TRBJ1-2; D gene ambiguous. Per germline, CDR1 LNHDA and CDR2 SQIVND (reference sequence). The V end was cut by 7 bases, the J end by 1 base, with 16 bases between. This CDR3 region has 15 residues. CDR3 in amino acids: CASTWKAGYNYGYTF. DNA of the CDR3: TGTGCCAGTACGTGGAAGGCAGGATATAACTATGGCTACACCTTC. Full variable domain (outside the CDR3, taken from reference TRBV19 and TRBJ1-2): DGGITQSPKYLFRKEGQNVTLSCEQNLNHDAMYWYRQDPGQGLRLIYYSQIVNDFQKGDIAEGYSVSREKKESFPLTVTSAQKNPTAFYLCASTWKAGYNYGYTFGSGTRLTVV.

The chain uses TRBV5-1 and TRBJ1-1, with TRBD1 matching 7 bases. With 3 bases clipped from V and 1 base from J, the junction kept 6 bases outside the gene matches. There are 15 residues in the CDR3. CDR1 is SGHRS, CDR2 YFSETQ, per germline. This CDR3 is CASSWETGTNTEAFF. CDR3 coding DNA: TGCGCCAGCAGCTGGGAGACAGGGACGAACACTGAAGCTTTCTTT.

In the case of this clone: The same CDR3 arises from other DNA sequences in this sample as well. J is TRBJ2-5 and V is TRBV7-3; 8 positions match TRBD1. V lost 6 bases and J lost 5; bases outside the gene matches: 5. The CDR3 is 13 amino acids. CDR1 and CDR2 from the germline V gene are SGHTA and FQGTGA. The DNA of the CDR3 is TGTGCCAGCAGTCCTACAGGGGGGGAGACCCAGTACTTC. Translated, it gives CASSPTGGETQYF. The full variable domain, rest sourced from reference TRBV7-3 and TRBJ2-5, is GAGVSQTPSNKVTEKGKYVELRCDPISGHTALYWYRQSLGQGPEFLIYFQGTGAADDSGLPNDRFFAVRPEGSVSTLKIQRTERGDSAVYLCASSPTGGETQYFGPGTRLLVL.

The chain uses TRBV18 and TRBJ2-1, with 9 bases matching TRBD2. CDR1 and CDR2 from the germline V gene are KGHSH and LQKENI. The CDR3 totals 14 residues. Germline trimming cut 2 bases from V and 7 bases from J; bases unmatched to any gene: 3. CDR3 coding DNA: TGTGCCAGCTCACCAAAGACTAGCGGTAATGAGCAGTTCTTC. This codes for CASSPKTSGNEQFF. The variable domain in full, completed from reference TRBV18 and TRBJ2-1, reads NAGVMQNPRHLVRRRGQEARLRCSPMKGHSHVYWYRQLPEEGLKFMVYLQKENIIDESGMPKERFSAEFPKEGPSILRIQQVVRGDSAAYFCASSPKTSGNEQFFGPGTRLTVL.

V is TRBV19 and J is TRBJ2-3; 9 bases agree with TRBD2. The V gene's germline CDR1 is LNHDA and CDR2 SQIVND (reference sequence). The V gene end was trimmed by 8 bases and the J gene end by 7 bases; junction bases not matched to a gene: 7. This CDR3 spans 13 amino acids. The CDR3 loop reads CASRSGGQNTQYF. CDR3 nucleotides: TGTGCCAGTCGGAGCGGGGGGCAGAATACGCAGTATTTT.

The V gene is TRBV5-6, the J gene TRBJ1-3; D might be TRBD1 (6 bases). V lost 2 bases, J lost 0 bases, and 9 bases lay in between. The CDR3 is 15 amino acids. The germline gives CDR1 SGHDT, CDR2 YYEEEE. The CDR3 DNA is TGTGCCAGCAGCTTAGGACAGATCTCTGGAAACACCATATATTTT. It translates to CASSLGQISGNTIYF.

J is TRBJ2-7 and V is TRBV7-2; the D gene is possibly TRBD2 (6 bases). Trimming took 6 bases from V and 6 from J, leaving 24 bases between them. The CDR3 totals 16 residues. In germline, CDR1 is SGHTA, CDR2 FQGNSA. The CDR3, as DNA: TGTGCCAGCAGTTTGAGGGCTAGCGTAAGCCCCACCGAGCAGTACTTC. Translating gives CASSLRASVSPTEQYF.

This chain uses TRBV19 with TRBJ2-5, with D hard to call. Germline CDR1 is LNHDA and CDR2 is SQIVND (reference sequence). Trimming took 3 bases from V and 4 from J, leaving 9 bases between them. This CDR3 comprises 13 residues. The CDR3 DNA reads TGTGCCAGTAGTATTATGGTCGGAGAGACCCAGTACTTC. Residues: CASSIMVGETQYF.

This chain connects TRBV29-1 to TRBJ2-7; perhaps TRBD1 as D (5 bases). CDR3 size: 11 residues. Germline values: CDR1 SQVTM, CDR2 ANQGSEA. V shed 2 bases and J shed 5 bases, with 7 bases lying between them. CDR3 DNA: TGCAGCGTTGAAACAGGTCACGAGCAGTACTTC. Protein product: CSVETGHEQYF.

Turning to this clone: Compared with germline, one end of the junction differs, possibly owing to a read error. V gene TRBV7-9 combines with J gene TRBJ2-3; TRBD2 aligns across 10 bases. The CDR3 sequence is 15 residues long. Germline values: CDR1 SEHNR, CDR2 FQNEAQ (reference sequence). The CDR3 loop is CSSSPGTSGTDTQYF. DNA of the CDR3: TGTTCCAGCAGTCCCGGGACTAGCGGCACAGATACGCAGTATTTT.